The T cell receptor beta chain described here comes from a study of identical twins. Whole-study results and caveats: There was more out-of-frame TCR alpha sharing in monozygotic twins than models estimated.

This clonotype was picked up many times. Antigen specificity is unknown. The ends lost 6 bases at V and 6 bases at J; junction bases unmatched: 11. Germline V gene lookup returns CDR1 MNHNS and CDR2 SASEGT. This CDR3 contains 16 residues. Unique molecular identifiers were present on the cDNA, and a universal primer site came from template switching. One entry per CDR3 protein results from TCRdb running MiXCR on the 5' RACE reads. The table has 280,000 or so distinct CDR3 sequences, about 8.9% seen once. Each donor (without exception) was a healthy Caucasian. The same data also contributed to another study, on yellow fever vaccine responses in identical twins. Turning to that study: As reported, the vaccine T cell response of twins seemed partly convergent and partly personalized.

The sequence was obtained from a woman aged 18-29 years in good health. This rearrangement joins TRBV6-1 to TRBJ1-5, with 10 bases that match TRBD1. The sample comprised memory (CD45RO+) T cells sorted from blood. The CDR3 DNA reads TGTGCCAGCAGCACCGACCGGGACAGGGGTCGTCAGCCCCAGCATTTT. This gives the protein CASSTDRDRGRQPQHF.